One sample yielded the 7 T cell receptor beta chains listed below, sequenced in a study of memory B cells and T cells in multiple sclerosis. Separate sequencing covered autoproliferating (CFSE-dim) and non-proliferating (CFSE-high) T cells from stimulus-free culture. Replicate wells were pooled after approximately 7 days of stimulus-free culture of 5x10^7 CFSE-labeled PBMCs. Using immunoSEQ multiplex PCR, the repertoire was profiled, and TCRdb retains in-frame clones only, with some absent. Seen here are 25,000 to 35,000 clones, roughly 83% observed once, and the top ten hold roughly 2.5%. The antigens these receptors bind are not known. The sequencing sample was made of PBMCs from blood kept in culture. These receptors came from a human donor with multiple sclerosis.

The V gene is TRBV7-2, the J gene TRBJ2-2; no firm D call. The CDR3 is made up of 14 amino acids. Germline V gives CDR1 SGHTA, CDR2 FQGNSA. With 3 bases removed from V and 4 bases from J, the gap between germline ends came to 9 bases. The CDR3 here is CASSFTGRTGELFF. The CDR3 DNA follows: TGTGCCAGCAGCTTTACGGGTCGCACCGGGGAGCTGTTTTTT.

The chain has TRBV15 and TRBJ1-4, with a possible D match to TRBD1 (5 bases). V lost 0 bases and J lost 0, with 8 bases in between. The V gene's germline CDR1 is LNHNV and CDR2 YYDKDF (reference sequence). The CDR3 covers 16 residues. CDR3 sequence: CATSRDRAPTNEKLFF. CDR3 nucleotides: TGTGCCACCAGCAGAGACAGGGCTCCAACTAATGAAAAACTGTTTTTT. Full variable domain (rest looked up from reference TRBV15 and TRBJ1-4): DAMVIQNPRYQVTQFGKPVTLSCSQTLNHNVMYWYQQKSSQAPKLLFHYYDKDFNNEADTPDNFQSRRPNTSFCFLDIRSPGLGDTAMYLCATSRDRAPTNEKLFFGSGTQLSVL.

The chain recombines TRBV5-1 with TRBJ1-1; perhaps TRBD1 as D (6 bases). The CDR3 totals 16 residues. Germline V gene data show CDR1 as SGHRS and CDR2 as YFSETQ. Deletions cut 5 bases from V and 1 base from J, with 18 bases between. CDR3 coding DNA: TGCGCCAGCAGAAACCTACAGGGAAAGACGAACACTGAAGCTTTCTTT. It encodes CASRNLQGKTNTEAFF.

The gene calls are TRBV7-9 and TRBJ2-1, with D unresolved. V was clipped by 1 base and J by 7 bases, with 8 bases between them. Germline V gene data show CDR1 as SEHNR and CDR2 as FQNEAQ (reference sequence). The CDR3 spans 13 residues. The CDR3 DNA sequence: TGTGCCAGCAGCTTAGGGATTTGGAATGAGCAGTTCTTC. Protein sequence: CASSLGIWNEQFF.

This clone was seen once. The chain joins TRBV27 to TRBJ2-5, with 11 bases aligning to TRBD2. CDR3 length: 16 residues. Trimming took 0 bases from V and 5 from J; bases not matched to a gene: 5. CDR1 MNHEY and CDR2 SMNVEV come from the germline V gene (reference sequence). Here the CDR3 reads CASSLSRTSGRETQYF. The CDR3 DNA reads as TGTGCCAGCAGTTTATCAAGGACTAGCGGGCGGGAGACCCAGTACTTC.

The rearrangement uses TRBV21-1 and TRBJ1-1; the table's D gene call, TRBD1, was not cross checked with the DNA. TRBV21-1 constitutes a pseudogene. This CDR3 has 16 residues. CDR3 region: CASRIPIRQGNTEAFF. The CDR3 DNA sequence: TGTGCCAGCAGGATACCTATTAGACAGGGGAACACTGAAGCTTTCTTT.

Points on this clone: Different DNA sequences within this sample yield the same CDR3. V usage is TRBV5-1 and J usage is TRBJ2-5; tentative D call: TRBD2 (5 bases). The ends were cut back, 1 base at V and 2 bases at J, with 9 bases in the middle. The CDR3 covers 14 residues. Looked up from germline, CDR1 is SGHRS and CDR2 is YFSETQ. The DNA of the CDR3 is TGCGCCAGCAGCTTGTCCGGGATACAAGAGACCCAGTACTTC. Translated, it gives CASSLSGIQETQYF.